A single sample gave rise to the 5 T cell receptor beta chains below, sequenced in a study of PD-L1 blockade in urothelial cancer. Method: immunoSEQ multiplex PCR; TCRdb's copy keeps in-frame clones and lacks some. The table includes tens of thousands of clones, 84% detected once. The sample here was PBMCs, taken around atezolizumab (anti-PD-L1) treatment. The source is a man in his 70s with urothelial cancer.

This sequence joins TRBV9 and TRBJ2-3; 8 bases fit TRBD2. This CDR3 has 16 amino acids. Trimming removed 4 bases from V and 2 bases from J; junction bases left unmatched: 9. Germline V CDR1 and CDR2: SGDLS, YYNGEE. The CDR3 DNA reads as TGTGCCAGCAGCAACTCGGGACTAGATGACACAGATACGCAGTATTTT. Protein sequence: CASSNSGLDDTDTQYF.

The V and J genes are TRBV2 and TRBJ2-2; D is unclear. Germline lookup yields CDR1 SNHLY and CDR2 FYNNEI. The CDR3 loop spans 13 amino acids. Trimming pared 2 bases from V and 5 bases from J, leaving 6 bases between. The CDR3 sequence: CASSESETGELFF. In nucleotides, the CDR3 is TGTGCCAGCAGTGAATCAGAAACCGGGGAGCTGTTTTTT.

There are a few counts of this clone. The chain couples TRBV11-1 to TRBJ2-7; possibly TRBD2 for D (6 bases). V was clipped by 5 bases and J by 2 bases, with 13 bases between them. Germline loops: CDR1 SGHAT, CDR2 FQDESV (reference sequence). The length of the CDR3 is 14 residues. The CDR3 protein is CASSAGPITYEQYF. In DNA, the CDR3 is TGTGCCAGCAGCGCGGGGCCGATCACCTACGAGCAGTACTTC.

This chain joins TRBV28 and TRBJ1-2; 9 nucleotides agree with TRBD1. CDR3 size: 18 residues. V lost 5 bases to trimming and J lost 2 bases; unmatched junction nucleotides: 15. Germline V gene sequence: CDR1 MDHEN, CDR2 SYDVKM. As DNA, the CDR3 is TGTGCCAGCAGTCCCGCCGGGACAGGGCCCCTCACCAACTATGGCTACACCTTC. This sequence encodes CASSPAGTGPLTNYGYTF.

The J gene is TRBJ2-1, the V gene TRBV5-1, with 10 bases matching TRBD2. This CDR3 comprises 13 residues. CDR1 is SGHRS, CDR2 YFSETQ, per germline. J was trimmed by 8 bases and V by 6 bases; bases with no gene match: 5. Written as DNA, the CDR3 is TGCGCCAGCAAGAAAGCGGGAGGGGATGAGCAGTTCTTC. Translation gives CASKKAGGDEQFF. Filled out from reference TRBV5-1 and TRBJ2-1, the complete variable domain reads KAGVTQTPRYLIKTRGQQVTLSCSPISGHRSVSWYQQTPGQGLQFLFEYFSETQRNKGNFPGRFSGRQFSNSRSEMNVSTLELGDSALYLCASKKAGGDEQFFGPGTRLTVL.